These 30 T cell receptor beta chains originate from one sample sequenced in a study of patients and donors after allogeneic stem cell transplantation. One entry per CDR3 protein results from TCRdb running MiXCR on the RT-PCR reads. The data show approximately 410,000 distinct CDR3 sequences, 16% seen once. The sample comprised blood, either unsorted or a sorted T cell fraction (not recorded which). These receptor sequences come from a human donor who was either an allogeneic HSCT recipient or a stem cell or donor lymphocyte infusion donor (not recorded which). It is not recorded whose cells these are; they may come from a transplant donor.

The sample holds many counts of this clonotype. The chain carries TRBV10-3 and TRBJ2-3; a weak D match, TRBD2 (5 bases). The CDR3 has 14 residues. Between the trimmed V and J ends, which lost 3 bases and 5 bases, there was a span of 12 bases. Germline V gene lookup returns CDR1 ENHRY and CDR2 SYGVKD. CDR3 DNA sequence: TGTGCCATCAGTGACTATCGGGGTAAAGATACGCAGTATTTT. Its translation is CAISDYRGKDTQYF.

The CDR3 DNA reads as TGTGCCTGGAAAGGGTCAGGGCCATCACCCCTCCACTTT. Amino acid sequence: CAWKGSGPSPLHF. V usage is TRBV30 and J usage is TRBJ1-6; D is perhaps TRBD1 (5 bases). V dropped 4 bases and J dropped 10 bases, with 14 bases sitting between them. The CDR3 is 13 amino acids. Germline values: CDR1 GTSNPN, CDR2 SVGIG (reference sequence).

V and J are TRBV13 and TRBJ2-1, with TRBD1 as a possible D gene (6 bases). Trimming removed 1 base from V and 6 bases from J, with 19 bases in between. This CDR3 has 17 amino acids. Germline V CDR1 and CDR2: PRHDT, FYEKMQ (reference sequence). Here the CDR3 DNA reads TGTGCCAGCAGCTTAGTACGAAGGACCCAGGGGCTCAATGAGCAGTTCTTC. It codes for CASSLVRRTQGLNEQFF.

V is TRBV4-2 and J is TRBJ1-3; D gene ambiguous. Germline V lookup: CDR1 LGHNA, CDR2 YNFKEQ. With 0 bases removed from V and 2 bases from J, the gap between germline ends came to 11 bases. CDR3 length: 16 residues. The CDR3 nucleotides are TGTGCCAGCAGCCAAGATCTGCGGGGAGCTGGAAACACCATATATTTT. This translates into CASSQDLRGAGNTIYF.

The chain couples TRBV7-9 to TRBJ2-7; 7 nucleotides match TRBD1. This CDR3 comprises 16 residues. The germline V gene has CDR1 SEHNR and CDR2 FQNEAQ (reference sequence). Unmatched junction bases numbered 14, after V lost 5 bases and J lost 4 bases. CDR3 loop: CASSPRQGVWAYEQYF. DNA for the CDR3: TGTGCCAGCAGCCCTCGACAGGGAGTTTGGGCATACGAGCAGTACTTC.

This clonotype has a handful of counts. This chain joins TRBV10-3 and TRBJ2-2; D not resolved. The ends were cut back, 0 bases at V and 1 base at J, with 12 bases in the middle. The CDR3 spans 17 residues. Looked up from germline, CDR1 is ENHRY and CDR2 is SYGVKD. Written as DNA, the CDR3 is TGTGCCATCAGTGAGTCGAAAATGTCCAGGAACACCGGGGAGCTGTTTTTT. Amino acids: CAISESKMSRNTGELFF.

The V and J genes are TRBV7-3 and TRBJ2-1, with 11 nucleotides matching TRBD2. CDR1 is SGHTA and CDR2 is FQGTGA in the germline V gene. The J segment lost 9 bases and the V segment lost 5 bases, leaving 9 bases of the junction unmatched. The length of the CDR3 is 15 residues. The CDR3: CASSLISGRAVEQFF. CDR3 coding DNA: TGTGCCAGCAGCCTAATTAGCGGGAGGGCCGTTGAGCAGTTCTTC.

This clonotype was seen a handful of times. CDR3 protein: CASSEASGGAYEQYF. In nucleotides, the CDR3 is TGTGCCAGCAGTGAAGCGAGCGGGGGAGCCTACGAGCAGTACTTC. V gene TRBV2 combines with J gene TRBJ2-7; the match to TRBD2 covers 8 bases. Germline trimming cut 0 bases from V and 2 bases from J; bases unmatched to any gene: 3. Germline values: CDR1 SNHLY, CDR2 FYNNEI. The CDR3 covers 15 residues.

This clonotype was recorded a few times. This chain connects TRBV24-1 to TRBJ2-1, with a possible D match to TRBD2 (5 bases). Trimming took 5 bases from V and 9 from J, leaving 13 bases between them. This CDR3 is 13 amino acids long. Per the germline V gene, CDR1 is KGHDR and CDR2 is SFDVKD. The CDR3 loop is CATSARAWGEQFF. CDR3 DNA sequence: TGTGCCACCAGTGCGAGGGCCTGGGGTGAGCAGTTCTTC.

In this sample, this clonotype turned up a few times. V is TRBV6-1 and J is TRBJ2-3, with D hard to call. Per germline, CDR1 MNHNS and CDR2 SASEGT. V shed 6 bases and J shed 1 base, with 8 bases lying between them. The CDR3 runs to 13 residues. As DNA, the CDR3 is TGTGCCAGCAGGCGGCCGGGCACAGATACGCAGTATTTT. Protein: CASRRPGTDTQYF.

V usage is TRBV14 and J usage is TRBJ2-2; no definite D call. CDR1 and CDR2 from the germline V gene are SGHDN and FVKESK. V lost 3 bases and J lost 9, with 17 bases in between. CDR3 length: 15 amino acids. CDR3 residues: CASSQAGSNARELFF. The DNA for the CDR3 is TGTGCCAGCAGCCAGGCAGGATCAAACGCCCGGGAGCTGTTTTTT. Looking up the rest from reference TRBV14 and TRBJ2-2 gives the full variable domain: EAGVTQFPSHSVIEKGQTVTLRCDPISGHDNLYWYRRVMGKEIKFLLHFVKESKQDESGMPNNRFLAERTGGTYSTLKVQPAELEDSGVYFCASSQAGSNARELFFGEGSRLTVL.

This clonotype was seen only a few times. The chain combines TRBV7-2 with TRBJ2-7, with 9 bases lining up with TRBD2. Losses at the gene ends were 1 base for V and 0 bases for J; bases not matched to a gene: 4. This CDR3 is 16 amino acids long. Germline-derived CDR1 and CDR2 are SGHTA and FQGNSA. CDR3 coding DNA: TGTGCCAGCAGCTTAGTTGCGGGGGGGAGCTCCTACGAGCAGTACTTC. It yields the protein CASSLVAGGSSYEQYF.

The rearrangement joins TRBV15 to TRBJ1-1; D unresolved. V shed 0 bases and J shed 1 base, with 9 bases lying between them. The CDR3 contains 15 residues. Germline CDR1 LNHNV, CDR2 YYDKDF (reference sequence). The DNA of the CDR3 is TGTGCCACCAGCAGAGATCTGGCGGGGAACACTGAAGCTTTCTTT. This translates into CATSRDLAGNTEAFF.

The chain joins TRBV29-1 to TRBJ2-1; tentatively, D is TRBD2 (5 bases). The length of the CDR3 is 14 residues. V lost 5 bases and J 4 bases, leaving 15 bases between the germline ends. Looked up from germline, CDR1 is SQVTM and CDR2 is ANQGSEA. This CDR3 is CSVLRGDVYNEQFF. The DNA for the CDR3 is TGCAGCGTTCTCCGGGGAGACGTTTACAATGAGCAGTTCTTC.

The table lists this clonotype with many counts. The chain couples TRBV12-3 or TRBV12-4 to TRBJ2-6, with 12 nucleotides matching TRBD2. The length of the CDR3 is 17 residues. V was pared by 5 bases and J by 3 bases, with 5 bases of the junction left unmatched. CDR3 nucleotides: TGTGCCAGCAGTGCTCTAGCGGGGGGGCTTGGGGCCAACGTCCTGACTTTC. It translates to CASSALAGGLGANVLTF.

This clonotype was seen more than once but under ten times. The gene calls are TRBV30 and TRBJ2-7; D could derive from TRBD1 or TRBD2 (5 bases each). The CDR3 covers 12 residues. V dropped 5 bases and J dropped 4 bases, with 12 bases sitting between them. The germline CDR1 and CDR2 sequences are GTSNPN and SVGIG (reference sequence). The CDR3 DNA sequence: TGTGCCTGGGGGGGATCAATTTACGAGCAGTACTTC. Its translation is CAWGGSIYEQYF.

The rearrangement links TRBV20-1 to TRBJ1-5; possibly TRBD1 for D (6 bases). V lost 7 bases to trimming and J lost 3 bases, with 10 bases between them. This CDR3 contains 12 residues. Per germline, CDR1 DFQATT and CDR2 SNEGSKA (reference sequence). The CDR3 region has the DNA TGCAGTGTGGGGGGCCACAATCAGCCCCAGCATTTT. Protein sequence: CSVGGHNQPQHF.

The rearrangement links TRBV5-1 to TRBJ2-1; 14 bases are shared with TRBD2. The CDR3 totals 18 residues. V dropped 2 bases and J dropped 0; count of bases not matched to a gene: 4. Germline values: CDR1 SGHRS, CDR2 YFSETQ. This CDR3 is CASSFRTSGGSSYNEQFF. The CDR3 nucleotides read TGCGCCAGCAGCTTTAGGACTAGCGGGGGGAGCTCCTACAATGAGCAGTTCTTC.

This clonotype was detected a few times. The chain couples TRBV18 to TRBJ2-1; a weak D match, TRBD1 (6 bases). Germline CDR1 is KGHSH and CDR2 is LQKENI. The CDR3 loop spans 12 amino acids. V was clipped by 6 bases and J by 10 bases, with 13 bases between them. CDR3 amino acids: CASSPTDREQFF. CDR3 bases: TGTGCCAGCTCCCCGACCGACAGGGAGCAGTTCTTC.

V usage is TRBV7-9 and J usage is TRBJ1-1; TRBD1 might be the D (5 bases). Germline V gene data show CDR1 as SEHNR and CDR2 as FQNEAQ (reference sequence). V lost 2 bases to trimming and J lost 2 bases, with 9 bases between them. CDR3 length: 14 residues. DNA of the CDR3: TGTGCCAGCAGCTTACGGGACGCTAACACTGAAGCTTTCTTT. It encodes CASSLRDANTEAFF. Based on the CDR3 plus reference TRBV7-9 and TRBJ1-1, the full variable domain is DTGVSQNPRHKITKRGQNVTFRCDPISEHNRLYWYRQTLGQGPEFLTYFQNEAQLEKSRLLSDRFSAERPKGSFSTLEIQRTEQGDSAMYLCASSLRDANTEAFFGQGTRLTVV.

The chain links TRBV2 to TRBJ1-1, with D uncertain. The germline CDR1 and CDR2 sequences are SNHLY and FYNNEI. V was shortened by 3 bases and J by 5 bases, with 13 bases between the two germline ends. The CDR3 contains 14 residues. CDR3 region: CASSDTRVRTEAFF. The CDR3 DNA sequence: TGTGCCAGCAGTGACACAAGGGTTAGGACTGAAGCTTTCTTT.

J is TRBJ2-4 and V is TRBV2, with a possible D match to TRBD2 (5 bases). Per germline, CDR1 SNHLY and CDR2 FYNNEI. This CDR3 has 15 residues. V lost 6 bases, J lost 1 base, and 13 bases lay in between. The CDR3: CASSLRTQAKNIQYF. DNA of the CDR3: TGTGCCAGCAGCCTCAGGACTCAGGCCAAAAACATTCAGTACTTC.

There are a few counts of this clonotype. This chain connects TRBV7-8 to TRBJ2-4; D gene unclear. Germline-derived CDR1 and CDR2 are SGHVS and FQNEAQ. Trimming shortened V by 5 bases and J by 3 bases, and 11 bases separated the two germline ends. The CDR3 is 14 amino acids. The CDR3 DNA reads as TGTGCCAGCAGCGATAGATGGGGCAAAAACATTCAGTACTTC. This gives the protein CASSDRWGKNIQYF.

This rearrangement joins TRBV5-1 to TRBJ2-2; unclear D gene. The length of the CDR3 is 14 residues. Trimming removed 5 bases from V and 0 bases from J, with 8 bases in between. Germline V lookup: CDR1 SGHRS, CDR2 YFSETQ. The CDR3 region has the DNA TGCGCCAGCAGAGCACCAACGAACACCGGGGAGCTGTTTTTT. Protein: CASRAPTNTGELFF.

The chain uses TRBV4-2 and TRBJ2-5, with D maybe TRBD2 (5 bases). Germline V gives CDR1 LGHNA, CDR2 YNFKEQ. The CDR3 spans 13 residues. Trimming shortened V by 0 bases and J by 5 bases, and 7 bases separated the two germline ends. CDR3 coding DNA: TGTGCCAGCAGCCAAGAGTGGGAGGAGACCCAGTACTTC. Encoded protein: CASSQEWEETQYF.

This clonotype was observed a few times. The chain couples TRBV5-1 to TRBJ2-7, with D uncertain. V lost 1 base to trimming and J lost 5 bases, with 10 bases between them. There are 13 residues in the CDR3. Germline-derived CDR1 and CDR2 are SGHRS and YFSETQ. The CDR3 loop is CASSLLGSDEQYF. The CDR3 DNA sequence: TGCGCCAGCAGCTTGTTAGGGTCGGACGAGCAGTACTTC. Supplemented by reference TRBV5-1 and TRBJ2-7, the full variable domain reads KAGVTQTPRYLIKTRGQQVTLSCSPISGHRSVSWYQQTPGQGLQFLFEYFSETQRNKGNFPGRFSGRQFSNSRSEMNVSTLELGDSALYLCASSLLGSDEQYFGPGTRLTVT.

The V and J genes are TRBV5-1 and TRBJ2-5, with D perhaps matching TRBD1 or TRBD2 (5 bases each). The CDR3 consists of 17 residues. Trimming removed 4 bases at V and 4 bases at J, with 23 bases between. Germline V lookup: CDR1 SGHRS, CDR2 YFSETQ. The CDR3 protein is CASSPVSTGRIGETQYF. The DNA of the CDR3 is TGCGCCAGCAGCCCAGTCAGTACGGGACGGATAGGAGAGACCCAGTACTTC.

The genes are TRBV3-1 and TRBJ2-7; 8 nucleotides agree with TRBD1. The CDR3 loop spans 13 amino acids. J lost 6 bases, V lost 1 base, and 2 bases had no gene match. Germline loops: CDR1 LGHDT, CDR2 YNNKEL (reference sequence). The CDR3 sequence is CASSQGQGSEQYF. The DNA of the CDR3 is TGTGCCAGCAGCCAAGGACAGGGGAGCGAGCAGTACTTC.

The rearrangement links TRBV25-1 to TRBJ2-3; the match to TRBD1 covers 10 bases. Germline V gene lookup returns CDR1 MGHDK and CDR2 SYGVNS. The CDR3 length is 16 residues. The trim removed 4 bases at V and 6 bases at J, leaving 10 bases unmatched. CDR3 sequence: CASSVLRGQGSDTQYF. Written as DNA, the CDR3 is TGTGCCAGCAGTGTCCTTAGGGGACAGGGGTCCGATACGCAGTATTTT.

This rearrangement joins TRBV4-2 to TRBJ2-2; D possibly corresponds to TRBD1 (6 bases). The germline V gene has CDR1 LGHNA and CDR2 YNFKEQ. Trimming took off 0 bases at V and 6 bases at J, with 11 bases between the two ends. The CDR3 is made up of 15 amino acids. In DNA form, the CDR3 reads TGTGCCAGCAGCCAAGAGACTAAGGGGGCCGGGGAGCTGTTTTTT. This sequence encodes CASSQETKGAGELFF.